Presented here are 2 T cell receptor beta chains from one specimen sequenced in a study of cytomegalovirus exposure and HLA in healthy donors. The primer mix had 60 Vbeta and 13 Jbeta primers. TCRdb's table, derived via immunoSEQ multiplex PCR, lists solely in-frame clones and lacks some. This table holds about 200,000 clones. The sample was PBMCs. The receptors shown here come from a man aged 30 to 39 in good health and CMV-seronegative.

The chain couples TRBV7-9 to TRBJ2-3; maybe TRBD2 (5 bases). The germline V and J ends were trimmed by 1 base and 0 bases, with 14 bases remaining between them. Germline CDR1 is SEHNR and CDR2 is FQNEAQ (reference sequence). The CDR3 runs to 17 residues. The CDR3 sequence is CASSLEGGGLSTDTQYF. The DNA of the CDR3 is TGTGCCAGCAGCTTAGAAGGAGGCGGACTCAGCACAGATACGCAGTATTTT.

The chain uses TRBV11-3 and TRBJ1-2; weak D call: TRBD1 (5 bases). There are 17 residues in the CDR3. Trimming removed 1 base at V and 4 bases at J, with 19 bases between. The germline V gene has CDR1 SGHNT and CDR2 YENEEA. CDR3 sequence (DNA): TGTGCCAGCAGCTTAGGTTCTGGACACGGGGGTTTCTATGGCTACACCTTC. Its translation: CASSLGSGHGGFYGYTF. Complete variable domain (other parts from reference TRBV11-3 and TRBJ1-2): EAGVVQSPRYKIIEKKQPVAFWCNPISGHNTLYWYLQNLGQGPELLIRYENEEAVDDSQLPKDRFSAERLKGVDSTLKIQPAELGDSAVYLCASSLGSGHGGFYGYTFGSGTRLTVV.